The next 24 T cell receptor beta chains were all read from a single sample in a study of radiation and T cells in renal cell carcinoma. The time point: baseline pretreatment blood. Noted treatment: 15 Gy SBRT to primary tumor, nephrectomy 4 weeks later. The table came from immunoSEQ multiplex PCR; TCRdb's copy has only in-frame clones and leaves some out. The sample contains about 150,000 clones, roughly 90% of which appear only once. The sequenced sample was blood, obtained from a patient whose treatment included radiotherapy and nephrectomy. The receptors here all came from a woman in her 50s with renal cell carcinoma.

The CDR3 nucleotides read TGTGCCAGCAGCTTGGTGGGGTCGGGGAATGAAAAACTGTTTTTT. This gives the protein CASSLVGSGNEKLFF. The chain uses TRBV5-6 and TRBJ1-4, with unresolved D. Trimming removed 0 bases from V and 5 bases from J, with 11 bases in between. The germline CDR1 and CDR2 sequences are SGHDT and YYEEEE. This CDR3 has 15 amino acids. Using reference TRBV5-6 and TRBJ1-4 for the parts outside the CDR3, the full variable domain is DAGVTQSPTHLIKTRGQQVTLRCSPKSGHDTVSWYQQALGQGPQFIFQYYEEEERQRGNFPDRFSGHQFPNYSSELNVNALLLGDSALYLCASSLVGSGNEKLFFGSGTQLSVL.

A single count supports this clone. The rearrangement joins TRBV6-5 to TRBJ2-7; 8 bases are shared with TRBD1. The CDR3 has 15 amino acids. The junction had 8 bases not matched to a gene; V was cut back by 0 bases and J by 7 bases. Germline lookup yields CDR1 MNHEY and CDR2 SVGAGI. The CDR3 DNA is TGTGCCAGCAGTTACTCCGAGACAGGGGACGGAGAGCAGTACTTC. Encoded protein: CASSYSETGDGEQYF.

This chain joins TRBV30 and TRBJ1-1, with 7 positions matching TRBD1. Unmatched junction bases numbered 7, after V lost 2 bases and J lost 7 bases. CDR1 GTSNPN and CDR2 SVGIG come from the germline V gene (reference sequence). This CDR3 is 13 amino acids long. The CDR3 coding sequence is TGTGCCTGGAGTCCAGGGCGGGACAGTGAAGCTTTCTTT. Encoded protein: CAWSPGRDSEAFF.

As to this clone: In this CDR3 the conserved last residue, phenylalanine or tryptophan, is missing, so a read error is likely. The DNA is omitted, as the CDR3 cannot be located on it reliably, and the CDR3 follows TCRdb's listing. The chain combines TRBV6-6 with TRBJ1-2. Germline lookup yields CDR1 MNHNY and CDR2 SVGAGI (reference sequence). The CDR3 is 11 residues long, ends included. CDR3: CASSFRGSGMV.

In this sample, this clone is large. This chain connects TRBV6-5 to TRBJ1-1, with D hard to call. Trimming removed 7 bases from V and 3 bases from J, with 18 bases in between. CDR1 is MNHEY, CDR2 SVGAGI, per germline. The CDR3 totals 15 residues. CDR3 DNA: TGTGCCAGCAAAGACCACCGAGAGACCTACACTGAAGCTTTCTTT. This translates into CASKDHRETYTEAFF.

The rearrangement uses TRBV4-1 and TRBJ2-5; 9 bases map to TRBD1. The CDR3 is 19 amino acids. J was trimmed by 5 bases and V by 8 bases; bases with no gene match: 24. Germline V CDR1 and CDR2: MGHRA, YSYEKL. CDR3 DNA sequence: TGCGCCAGCTCAAACTCCCCCTCGACAGGGGGTAGAGCTGGGGAGACCCAGTACTTC. This sequence encodes CASSNSPSTGGRAGETQYF.

The chain joins TRBV5-5 to TRBJ2-7; the D is unclear. Trimming removed 1 base at V and 6 bases at J, with 5 bases between. From germline, CDR1 is SGHKS and CDR2 YYEKEE (reference sequence). The CDR3 contains 11 residues. The CDR3 protein is CASSLSLEQYF. The CDR3 DNA reads TGTGCCAGCAGCTTGTCCCTCGAGCAGTACTTC.

About this clone itself: A junction end diverges from the germline sequence, so it may reflect a read error. The chain is built from TRBV6-5 and TRBJ2-7; TRBD1 matches 10 bases. Germline lookup yields CDR1 MNHEY and CDR2 SVGAGI. The CDR3 contains 11 residues. The DNA of the CDR3 is TGCGGGACAGGGGCTTCCTACGAGCAGTACTTC. It is translated as CGTGASYEQYF.

This clone was picked up a small number of times. The V call is TRBV19, the J call TRBJ1-5; perhaps TRBD1 as D (5 bases). V gave up 3 bases and J gave up 4 bases, with 10 bases separating them. The CDR3 is 14 residues long. Germline lookup yields CDR1 LNHDA and CDR2 SQIVND (reference sequence). CDR3 DNA: TGTGCCAGTAGTATGGGGACTTTTAATCAGCCCCAGCATTTT. Translation gives CASSMGTFNQPQHF.

The J gene is TRBJ1-1, the V gene TRBV18; the D is unclear. The CDR3 contains 16 residues. The V end was cut by 3 bases, the J end by 0 bases, with 14 bases between. The germline CDR1 and CDR2 sequences are KGHSH and LQKENI. CDR3 loop: CASSPVEASMNTEAFF. In DNA form, the CDR3 reads TGTGCCAGCTCACCGGTAGAGGCGTCCATGAACACTGAAGCTTTCTTT.

This sequence joins TRBV6-6 and TRBJ2-5, with TRBD2 matching over 7 bases. With 2 bases clipped from V and 3 bases from J, the junction kept 3 bases outside the gene matches. The CDR3 length is 14 residues. Germline lookup yields CDR1 MNHNY and CDR2 SVGAGI (reference sequence). The CDR3: CASSYVGLEETQYF. Here the CDR3 DNA reads TGTGCCAGCAGTTACGTCGGACTAGAAGAGACCCAGTACTTC.

V is TRBV6-1 and J is TRBJ2-1; 9 nucleotides agree with TRBD1. The V gene's germline CDR1 is MNHNS and CDR2 SASEGT. CDR3 size: 15 residues. Trimming cost V 6 bases and J 1 base; bases outside gene matches: 4. The CDR3 DNA reads TGTGCCAGCAGACCCGGACAGGGGTCCTACAATGAGCAGTTCTTC. Encoded protein: CASRPGQGSYNEQFF.

In DNA form, the CDR3 reads TGTGCCAGCAGCCGTAGGACAACGGACAGGGGCGAGGCTGATACGCAGTATTTT. Its translation is CASSRRTTDRGEADTQYF. This rearrangement joins TRBV4-2 to TRBJ2-3, with 9 bases matching TRBD1. Germline-derived CDR1 and CDR2 are LGHNA and YNFKEQ. The CDR3 spans 18 residues. Trimming took 4 bases from V and 6 from J; bases not matched to a gene: 17.

The rearrangement joins TRBV7-2 to TRBJ2-7, with 8 bases matching TRBD1. The germline V gene encodes CDR1 SGHTA and CDR2 FQGNSA. The CDR3 runs to 14 residues. J was trimmed by 4 bases and V by 5 bases; bases with no gene match: 7. In DNA form, the CDR3 reads TGTGCCAGCAGCCCGCCGACAGGGGTATACGAGCAGTACTTC. This translates into CASSPPTGVYEQYF.

This rearrangement joins TRBV6-6 to TRBJ2-5; 14 nucleotides match TRBD2. The CDR3 spans 16 residues. Germline trimming cut 6 bases from V and 1 base from J; bases unmatched to any gene: 4. CDR1 is MNHNY and CDR2 is SVGAGI in the germline V gene (reference sequence). This CDR3 is CASSPGTSGGQETQYF. The CDR3, as DNA: TGTGCCAGCAGCCCAGGGACTAGCGGGGGCCAAGAGACCCAGTACTTC.

J is TRBJ1-6 and V is TRBV30; TRBD1 matches 8 bases. This CDR3 comprises 14 residues. Germline loops: CDR1 GTSNPN, CDR2 SVGIG (reference sequence). V shed 4 bases and J 9 bases; nucleotides not matched to a gene: 8. The CDR3 here is CAWTQDRVSSPLHF. CDR3 nucleotide sequence: TGTGCCTGGACCCAGGACAGGGTTTCTTCACCCCTCCACTTT. The variable domain in full, completed from reference TRBV30 and TRBJ1-6, reads SQTIHQWPATLVQPVGSPLSLECTVEGTSNPNLYWYRQAAGRGLQLLFYSVGIGQISSEVPQNLSASRPQDRQFILSSKKLLLSDSGFYLCAWTQDRVSSPLHFGNGTRLTVT.

The chain is built from TRBV28 and TRBJ2-7; perhaps TRBD1 as D (5 bases). Germline V gene lookup returns CDR1 MDHEN and CDR2 SYDVKM. V was shortened by 8 bases and J by 5 bases, with 22 bases between the two germline ends. The CDR3 totals 15 residues. The CDR3 DNA reads TGTGCCAGCCACGACAGATTGAACGTCCGCGACGAGCAGTACTTC. It yields the protein CASHDRLNVRDEQYF.

J is TRBJ2-5 and V is TRBV6-6, with no clear D. V was cut by 2 bases and J by 5 bases, with 9 bases left in between. This CDR3 comprises 13 residues. CDR1 is MNHNY and CDR2 is SVGAGI in the germline V gene (reference sequence). CDR3 amino acids: CASSYPVRETQYF. CDR3 bases: TGTGCCAGCAGTTACCCCGTCCGGGAGACCCAGTACTTC.

V and J are TRBV25-1 and TRBJ2-1; 11 bases fit TRBD2. Germline trimming cut 4 bases from V and 9 bases from J; bases unmatched to any gene: 14. The CDR3 spans 17 residues. CDR1 and CDR2 from the germline V gene are MGHDK and SYGVNS. The CDR3 DNA follows: TGTGCCAGCAGTGGTGTCCTGGGTAGCGGGGGGGCAAGTGAGCAGTTCTTC. This encodes CASSGVLGSGGASEQFF. Looking up the rest from reference TRBV25-1 and TRBJ2-1 gives the full variable domain: EADIYQTPRYLVIGTGKKITLECSQTMGHDKMYWYQQDPGMELHLIHYSYGVNSTEKGDLSSESTVSRIRTEHFPLTLESARPSHTSQYLCASSGVLGSGGASEQFFGPGTRLTVL.

DNA for the CDR3: TGTGCCAGCAGTGGGGGACCATCGAGGGAGCAGTACTTC. Protein sequence: CASSGGPSREQYF. V usage is TRBV6-1 and J usage is TRBJ2-7; D may match TRBD1 or TRBD2 (5 bases each). Germline CDR1 and CDR2: MNHNS and SASEGT. Trimming took off 4 bases at V and 7 bases at J, with 14 bases between the two ends. The length of the CDR3 is 13 residues.

This chain joins TRBV9 and TRBJ1-2; D possibly corresponds to TRBD1 (6 bases). The ends were cut back, 6 bases at V and 7 bases at J, with 28 bases in the middle. Germline V lookup: CDR1 SGDLS, CDR2 YYNGEE. The CDR3 has 17 amino acids. This CDR3 is CASTSSMGAAREAGYTF. DNA of the CDR3: TGTGCCAGCACCTCATCAATGGGGGCCGCCCGCGAGGCTGGCTACACCTTC.

This chain connects TRBV18 to TRBJ1-4; the D gene is possibly TRBD1 (5 bases). Germline CDR1 KGHSH, CDR2 LQKENI. The CDR3 runs 17 residues. With 3 bases removed from V and 2 bases from J, the gap between germline ends came to 16 bases. CDR3 DNA: TGTGCCAGCTCACCTCTAGGACCTCGGGGGACTAATGAAAAACTGTTTTTT. Its translation is CASSPLGPRGTNEKLFF.

The J gene is TRBJ1-6, the V gene TRBV5-6, with D possibly being TRBD1 (5 bases). CDR1 and CDR2 (germline): SGHDT, YYEEEE. There are 14 residues in the CDR3. The V end lost 1 base, the J end lost 7 bases, and 9 bases lay between the germline ends. The CDR3 region is CASSLRGANSPLHF. CDR3 nucleotide sequence: TGTGCCAGCAGCTTGAGAGGGGCGAATTCACCCCTCCACTTT.

The chain has TRBV15 and TRBJ2-7, with 7 bases matching TRBD1. CDR1 is LNHNV and CDR2 is YYDKDF in the germline V gene (reference sequence). Trimming removed 0 bases from V and 1 base from J; junction bases left unmatched: 9. The CDR3 has 17 amino acids. The CDR3 nucleotides read TGTGCCACCAGCAGAGATCCTGACAGGGTGGGATCCTACGAGCAGTACTTC. This gives the protein CATSRDPDRVGSYEQYF. The whole variable domain, filled in from reference TRBV15 and TRBJ2-7, reads DAMVIQNPRYQVTQFGKPVTLSCSQTLNHNVMYWYQQKSSQAPKLLFHYYDKDFNNEADTPDNFQSRRPNTSFCFLDIRSPGLGDTAMYLCATSRDPDRVGSYEQYFGPGTRLTVT.